Shown below are 22 T cell receptor beta chains from a single sample sequenced in a study of shared clonotypes between healthy human individuals. TCRdb keeps only in-frame clones here, not all; method: immunoSEQ multiplex PCR. This table has 600,000 to 750,000 clones, about two thirds appearing once. The sequenced sample was memory CD4+ T cells sorted from blood. Subset described: CD45RA-negative fraction. These receptor sequences come from a woman under 40 in good health.

Many counts were recorded for this clone. V usage is TRBV29-1 and J usage is TRBJ1-2, with D possibly TRBD1 on 5 matching bases. The V gene's germline CDR1 is SQVTM and CDR2 ANQGSEA. The ends were cut back, 6 bases at V and 7 bases at J, with 24 bases in the middle. CDR3 size: 15 residues. For the CDR3, the DNA is TGCAGCGTCCTCTTAATAGGGGCCGCCTGGGTTGGCTACACCTTC. It specifies CSVLLIGAAWVGYTF.

This clone was picked up a small number of times. This chain uses TRBV21-1 with TRBJ2-2; the table's D call, TRBD1, was not checked against the DNA. TRBV21-1 is noted as a pseudogene. The CDR3 totals 15 residues. The CDR3 loop reads CASSNQGQGAGELFF. The CDR3 DNA sequence: TGTGCCAGCAGCAACCAGGGACAGGGGGCCGGGGAGCTGTTTTTT.

For the CDR3, the DNA is TGTGCCACCAGCAGAGGGGAGACAGGTGGAAACACCATATATTTT. Encoded protein: CATSRGETGGNTIYF. This chain uses TRBV15 with TRBJ1-3; TRBD1 might be the D (6 bases). The CDR3 is 15 residues long. Germline loops: CDR1 LNHNV, CDR2 YYDKDF (reference sequence). Trimming removed 1 base at V and 3 bases at J, with 10 bases between.

This clone showed up just once. The V call is TRBV5-1, the J call TRBJ1-5; TRBD1 might be the D (5 bases). V dropped 0 bases and J dropped 3 bases, with 10 bases sitting between them. The germline V gene encodes CDR1 SGHRS and CDR2 YFSETQ. The CDR3 contains 15 residues. The CDR3 DNA follows: TGCGCCAGCAGCTTGGGGGACCTCTACAATCAGCCCCAGCATTTT. Protein sequence: CASSLGDLYNQPQHF.

This clone occurred a few times. The rearrangement joins TRBV18 to TRBJ2-3; tentatively, D is TRBD2 (6 bases). The CDR3 is 15 residues long. With 2 bases removed from V and 0 bases from J, the gap between germline ends came to 9 bases. The V gene's germline CDR1 is KGHSH and CDR2 LQKENI. Here the CDR3 reads CASSPVAASTDTQYF. DNA for the CDR3: TGTGCCAGCTCACCAGTAGCGGCGAGCACAGATACGCAGTATTTT.

The chain couples TRBV30 to TRBJ1-1; tentatively, D is TRBD1 (6 bases). CDR3 size: 12 residues. Trimming took off 3 bases at V and 10 bases at J, with 15 bases between the two ends. Germline CDR1 reads GTSNPN; CDR2 reads SVGIG (reference sequence). The CDR3 protein is CAWSYRDKVAFF. CDR3 DNA sequence: TGTGCCTGGAGCTACCGGGACAAAGTAGCTTTCTTT.

The rearrangement uses TRBV29-1 and TRBJ1-4; no reliable D call. CDR3 length: 13 amino acids. From germline, CDR1 is SQVTM and CDR2 ANQGSEA. Trimming removed 6 bases at V and 7 bases at J, with 15 bases between. CDR3 protein: CSVRGEGSEKLFF. As DNA, the CDR3 is TGCAGCGTGCGCGGGGAAGGAAGTGAAAAACTGTTTTTT.

V gene TRBV6-1 combines with J gene TRBJ2-1; TRBD2 matches at 9 bases. There are 18 residues in the CDR3. V trimming: 2 bases; J trimming: 7 bases; junction bases outside the gene matches: 15. From germline, CDR1 is MNHNS and CDR2 SASEGT. The CDR3 nucleotides read TGTGCCAGCAGTGAATGGGGAGCTAGCGGGAACGTGGCGAATGAGCAGTTCTTC. Translated, it gives CASSEWGASGNVANEQFF.

About this clone itself: Since a much larger clone is just one base distant, this may be a read error. The rearrangement links TRBV2 to TRBJ1-2, with 7 bases fitting TRBD1. V dropped 6 bases and J dropped 4; count of bases not matched to a gene: 5. Germline assignment: CDR1 SNHLY and CDR2 FYNNEI. CDR3 length: 13 amino acids. In DNA form, the CDR3 reads TGTGCCAGCAGCCCGGGACAGAGCTATGGCTACACCTTC. Translation gives CASSPGQSYGYTF.

About this clone: Other nucleotide sequences from this sample produce the same CDR3. The chain carries TRBV18 and TRBJ2-2; 7 bases map to TRBD2. There are 15 residues in the CDR3. The V and J ends lost 0 bases and 3 bases, in that order; junction bases with no gene match: 1. The germline CDR1 and CDR2 sequences are KGHSH and LQKENI. CDR3 sequence reads: CASSPPGGDTGELFF. CDR3 nucleotides: TGTGCCAGCTCACCACCGGGAGGGGACACCGGGGAGCTGTTTTTT. The whole variable domain, remainder taken from reference TRBV18 and TRBJ2-2, is NAGVMQNPRHLVRRRGQEARLRCSPMKGHSHVYWYRQLPEEGLKFMVYLQKENIIDESGMPKERFSAEFPKEGPSILRIQQVVRGDSAAYFCASSPPGGDTGELFFGEGSRLTVL.

J is TRBJ2-7 and V is TRBV4-1, with 8 bases that match TRBD2. The CDR3 has 15 amino acids. V shed 1 base and J 2 bases; nucleotides not matched to a gene: 4. Germline V gives CDR1 MGHRA, CDR2 YSYEKL. The CDR3 sequence is CASSQVLAGPYEQYF. CDR3 DNA: TGCGCCAGCAGCCAAGTTCTAGCGGGCCCCTACGAGCAGTACTTC.

The chain is built from TRBV5-1 and TRBJ1-4; a weak D match, TRBD1 (5 bases). Trimming removed 4 bases from V and 7 bases from J, with 17 bases in between. This CDR3 region has 15 residues. Germline loops: CDR1 SGHRS, CDR2 YFSETQ. CDR3 region: CASSVTGLEGEKLFF. CDR3 in DNA: TGCGCCAGCAGCGTAACAGGTCTGGAGGGTGAAAAACTGTTTTTT.

This chain joins TRBV6-5 and TRBJ2-7, with 10 bases aligning to TRBD2. CDR1 and CDR2 (germline): MNHEY, SVGAGI. The CDR3 has 14 residues. V shed 7 bases, J shed 5 bases, and the junction held 8 bases outside the gene matches. For the CDR3, the DNA is TGTGCCAGCAAAGCGGGAGGGCCTCGGGACGAGCAGTACTTC. Its protein product is CASKAGGPRDEQYF.

The rearrangement links TRBV28 to TRBJ2-7; 9 bases fit TRBD1. CDR1 and CDR2 (germline): MDHEN, SYDVKM. This CDR3 spans 15 amino acids. V trimming: 6 bases; J trimming: 1 base; junction bases outside the gene matches: 7. CDR3 region: CASSFLQGASYEQYF. The CDR3 nucleotides are TGTGCCAGCAGCTTCCTACAGGGGGCTTCCTACGAGCAGTACTTC.

The CDR3 coding sequence is TGTGCCAGCAGCTTAGGGACCCCGGGGGACTATGGCTACACCTTC. This codes for CASSLGTPGDYGYTF. The genes are TRBV7-2 and TRBJ1-2, with D possibly being TRBD1 (5 bases). The V and J ends lost 1 base and 3 bases respectively, with 12 bases between them. The CDR3 runs to 15 residues. Germline-derived CDR1 and CDR2 are SGHTA and FQGNSA.

The J gene is TRBJ1-5, the V gene TRBV19, with 10 positions matching TRBD1. The CDR3 covers 16 residues. J was trimmed by 6 bases and V by 5 bases; bases with no gene match: 10. From germline, CDR1 is LNHDA and CDR2 SQIVND (reference sequence). CDR3 amino acids: CASSSKWTGGLQPQHF. The CDR3 DNA reads as TGTGCCAGTAGTTCTAAATGGACAGGGGGACTTCAGCCCCAGCATTTT.

The chain recombines TRBV9 with TRBJ2-5, with 7 bases matching TRBD2. V dropped 1 base and J dropped 5; count of bases not matched to a gene: 14. The CDR3 totals 17 residues. In germline, CDR1 is SGDLS, CDR2 YYNGEE. The CDR3 is CASSVTGIAGERETQYF. In DNA, the CDR3 is TGTGCCAGCAGCGTAACCGGGATCGCGGGAGAGAGGGAGACCCAGTACTTC. The full variable domain, in which reference TRBV9 and TRBJ2-5 provide the parts outside the CDR3, is DSGVTQTPKHLITATGQRVTLRCSPRSGDLSVYWYQQSLDQGLQFLIQYYNGEERAKGNILERFSAQQFPDLHSELNLSSLELGDSALYFCASSVTGIAGERETQYFGPGTRLLVL.

This clone has only one observation. This chain's CDR3 is CASSQEVVGAGGQPQHF. The CDR3 DNA reads as TGTGCCAGCAGCCAAGAGGTAGTCGGCGCAGGGGGTCAGCCCCAGCATTTT. The rearrangement uses TRBV4-2 and TRBJ1-5, with 7 bases matching TRBD1. The J segment lost 6 bases and the V segment lost 0 bases, leaving 11 bases of the junction unmatched. There are 17 residues in the CDR3. From germline, CDR1 is LGHNA and CDR2 YNFKEQ.

CDR3 amino acids: CASTLTGGLNEQFF. CDR3 DNA sequence: TGTGCCAGTACCCTGACAGGGGGTTTGAATGAGCAGTTCTTC. The chain employs TRBV19 and TRBJ2-1, with 9 nucleotides matching TRBD1. Germline CDR1 LNHDA, CDR2 SQIVND (reference sequence). The junction had 8 bases not matched to a gene; V was cut back by 7 bases and J by 7 bases. CDR3 size: 14 residues.

This clone appeared a few times. The chain recombines TRBV19 with TRBJ1-1; 8 bases fit TRBD1. Germline values: CDR1 LNHDA, CDR2 SQIVND (reference sequence). Germline trimming cut 7 bases from V and 6 bases from J; bases unmatched to any gene: 10. This CDR3 has 14 residues. DNA for the CDR3: TGTGCCAGTACTAGGACAGGGTCTAAGCCTGAAGCTTTCTTT. Protein product: CASTRTGSKPEAFF. The full variable domain, its missing parts supplied by reference TRBV19 and TRBJ1-1, is DGGITQSPKYLFRKEGQNVTLSCEQNLNHDAMYWYRQDPGQGLRLIYYSQIVNDFQKGDIAEGYSVSREKKESFPLTVTSAQKNPTAFYLCASTRTGSKPEAFFGQGTRLTVV.

CDR3 DNA: TGTGCCAGCAGTTTAGTAGCGGGAAGGTCAGATACGCAGTATTTT. It yields the protein CASSLVAGRSDTQYF. The chain employs TRBV6-6 and TRBJ2-3; 8 nucleotides line up with TRBD2. Germline-derived CDR1 and CDR2 are MNHNY and SVGAGI (reference sequence). This CDR3 has 15 residues. With V trimmed by 4 bases and J by 4 bases, 7 bases remained unmatched.

The rearrangement uses TRBV19 and TRBJ2-5; D uncertain. Germline V CDR1 and CDR2: LNHDA, SQIVND (reference sequence). V shed 6 bases and J shed 5 bases, with 10 bases lying between them. The CDR3 sequence is 12 residues long. CDR3 coding DNA: TGTGCCAGTAGCGCCGAACAGGAGACCCAGTACTTC. This translates into CASSAEQETQYF.